This T cell receptor beta chain emerged from a study of CD8+ T cells in alopecia areata. Treatment noted: oral pan-JAK inhibitor, 5-10 mg twice daily. The investigators collected lesional scalp punch biopsies and peripheral blood from alopecia areata patients. Following RNA extraction, reverse transcription yielded cDNA that acted as the sequencing template. Repertoires were generated with immunoSEQ multiplex PCR, while TCRdb's copy carries only in-frame clones and drops some. The table records about 42,000 clones, roughly 92% of them present only once. This specimen was CD8+ T cells sorted from blood, taken at week 24, from a patient treated with tofacitinib. The source of this sequence is a human donor with alopecia areata.

The CDR3 sequence is CASMKRGGRWETQYF. In DNA form, the CDR3 reads TGTGCCAGTATGAAGCGGGGGGGCCGGTGGGAGACCCAGTACTTC. This chain joins TRBV19 and TRBJ2-5, with TRBD2 identical over 10 bases. The germline gives CDR1 LNHDA, CDR2 SQIVND (reference sequence). Trimming took 7 bases from V and 5 from J; bases not matched to a gene: 10. This CDR3 comprises 15 residues.